Below, 26 T cell receptor beta chains from the same sample are listed, as sequenced in a study of shared clonotypes between healthy human individuals. Terminally differentiated effector memory CD45RA+ cells were excluded by CCR7 positive selection of CD45RO-negative cells. Method: immunoSEQ multiplex PCR; TCRdb's copy keeps in-frame clones and lacks some. The sample has about 2.1 million clones, more than 85% seen once; the top ten hold about 1.8%. The specimen sequenced was naive CD8+ T cells from PBMCs. The source is a young man in good health. Some clones in this sample may be carry-over from other donors' samples.

The chain carries TRBV27 and TRBJ2-3; possible D gene TRBD1, 5 bases. This CDR3 contains 13 residues. Between the trimmed V and J ends, which lost 5 bases and 5 bases, there was a span of 11 bases. CDR1 and CDR2 (germline): MNHEY, SMNVEV (reference sequence). The CDR3, as DNA: TGTGCCAGCAGTCGGACATGGGAAGATACGCAGTATTTT. Protein product: CASSRTWEDTQYF.

The chain links TRBV7-9 to TRBJ2-1; 11 bases map to TRBD2. From germline, CDR1 is SEHNR and CDR2 FQNEAQ (reference sequence). V lost 0 bases to trimming and J lost 4 bases; unmatched junction nucleotides: 8. The CDR3 is made up of 18 amino acids. CDR3 sequence: CASSLALVTSGSYNEQFF. In nucleotides, the CDR3 is TGTGCCAGCAGCTTAGCGCTCGTAACTAGCGGGAGTTACAATGAGCAGTTCTTC.

This sequence joins TRBV27 and TRBJ1-5; a possible D gene is TRBD1 (6 bases). Germline-derived CDR1 and CDR2 are MNHEY and SMNVEV (reference sequence). Trimming took off 9 bases at V and 7 bases at J, with 16 bases between the two ends. The CDR3 spans 13 residues. The CDR3 region has the DNA TGTGCCAGTTCAAACAGGGTTTTGCAGCCCCAGCATTTT. This gives the protein CASSNRVLQPQHF.

This clone was seen a single time. The rearrangement links TRBV28 to TRBJ1-2, with a weak D call TRBD1 (6 bases). The CDR3 extends over 15 amino acids. The V gene lost 4 bases and the J gene lost 4 bases, with 16 bases spanning the gap. In germline, CDR1 is MDHEN, CDR2 SYDVKM. The CDR3 DNA is TGTGCCAGCAGTTCCACAGGGTTGAAGGGCTATGGCTACACCTTC. It encodes CASSSTGLKGYGYTF.

The chain has TRBV7-3 and TRBJ2-7, with 7 bases aligning to TRBD1. The germline gives CDR1 SGHTA, CDR2 FQGTGA. After removal of 5 bases from V and 5 bases from J, the junction contained 9 bases not matched to a gene. There are 14 residues in the CDR3. CDR3 protein: CASSPEGARDEQYF. As DNA, the CDR3 is TGTGCCAGCAGCCCCGAGGGGGCACGGGACGAGCAGTACTTC.

Notes on this clone: Other DNA sequences in this specimen translate into the identical CDR3. The chain recombines TRBV19 with TRBJ2-5, with 10 nucleotides matching TRBD1. This CDR3 has 15 amino acids. V dropped 5 bases and J dropped 2; count of bases not matched to a gene: 5. Germline V gene lookup returns CDR1 LNHDA and CDR2 SQIVND (reference sequence). The CDR3 sequence is CASSRDRGRQETQYF. The CDR3, as DNA: TGTGCCAGTAGTCGCGACAGGGGGCGTCAAGAGACCCAGTACTTC.

The rearrangement joins TRBV27 to TRBJ2-7, with 16 positions matching TRBD2. The V gene's germline CDR1 is MNHEY and CDR2 SMNVEV (reference sequence). The CDR3 has 17 residues. Trimming removed 4 bases from V and 2 bases from J; junction bases left unmatched: 5. The CDR3 is CASSWGLAGGETYEQYF. CDR3 sequence (DNA): TGTGCCAGCAGTTGGGGACTAGCGGGAGGGGAAACCTACGAGCAGTACTTC.

A single count supports this clone. The chain couples TRBV18 to TRBJ2-5, with D possibly TRBD1 on 6 matching bases. The CDR3 covers 15 residues. V was trimmed by 3 bases and J by 4 bases, leaving 15 bases between them. The germline gives CDR1 KGHSH, CDR2 LQKENI. This CDR3 reads CASSPRGGEGETQYF. The CDR3 nucleotides read TGTGCCAGCTCACCCAGAGGGGGAGAGGGAGAGACCCAGTACTTC. Filled out from reference TRBV18 and TRBJ2-5, the complete variable domain reads NAGVMQNPRHLVRRRGQEARLRCSPMKGHSHVYWYRQLPEEGLKFMVYLQKENIIDESGMPKERFSAEFPKEGPSILRIQQVVRGDSAAYFCASSPRGGEGETQYFGPGTRLLVL.

The gene calls are TRBV11-2 and TRBJ1-2; D ambiguous. Germline-derived CDR1 and CDR2 are SGHAT and FQNNGV. This CDR3 has 15 amino acids. Trimming removed 1 base from V and 5 bases from J, with 14 bases in between. Written as DNA, the CDR3 is TGTGCCAGCAGCTTAGGGGATAGTGGGGTATATGGCTACACCTTC. Its translation: CASSLGDSGVYGYTF. The complete variable domain, with remaining parts taken from reference TRBV11-2 and TRBJ1-2, reads EAGVAQSPRYKIIEKRQSVAFWCNPISGHATLYWYQQILGQGPKLLIQFQNNGVVDDSQLPKDRFSAERLKGVDSTLKIQPAKLEDSAVYLCASSLGDSGVYGYTFGSGTRLTVV.

With regard to this clone: Other DNA sequences in the sample encode the same CDR3. The chain carries TRBV28 and TRBJ2-7; 11 positions match TRBD2. The CDR3 spans 15 residues. CDR1 is MDHEN, CDR2 SYDVKM, per germline. V dropped 3 bases and J dropped 2; count of bases not matched to a gene: 3. CDR3 nucleotides: TGTGCCAGCAGTTTCCTAGCGGGAGGAACCTACGAGCAGTACTTC. Protein: CASSFLAGGTYEQYF.

This chain links TRBV13 with TRBJ2-2, with 9 bases fitting TRBD1. This CDR3 has 16 residues. In germline, CDR1 is PRHDT, CDR2 FYEKMQ (reference sequence). V trimming: 4 bases; J trimming: 5 bases; junction bases outside the gene matches: 8. The CDR3 nucleotides are TGTGCCAGCAGCTCCCGGACAGGGGCCGCTACCGGGGAGCTGTTTTTT. Residues: CASSSRTGAATGELFF.

The chain is built from TRBV13 and TRBJ1-2, with TRBD1 matching over 9 bases. This CDR3 contains 18 residues. After removal of 5 bases from V and 6 bases from J, the junction contained 19 bases not matched to a gene. Germline lookup yields CDR1 PRHDT and CDR2 FYEKMQ (reference sequence). CDR3 sequence (DNA): TGTGCCAGCAGCCCCAACCTCCCCGGGACAGGGTACGAGAATGGCTACACCTTC. Protein sequence: CASSPNLPGTGYENGYTF. The full variable domain, rest sourced from reference TRBV13 and TRBJ1-2, is AAGVIQSPRHLIKEKRETATLKCYPIPRHDTVYWYQQGPGQDPQFLISFYEKMQSDKGSIPDRFSAQQFSDYHSELNMSSLELGDSALYFCASSPNLPGTGYENGYTFGSGTRLTVV.

The chain employs TRBV28 and TRBJ2-1; D may be TRBD2 (6 bases). Trimming cost V 3 bases and J 7 bases, with 13 bases left between them. In germline, CDR1 is MDHEN, CDR2 SYDVKM. The CDR3 runs to 14 residues. CDR3 region: CASSFRGEENEQFF. DNA for the CDR3: TGTGCCAGCAGTTTCCGCGGGGAGGAGAATGAGCAGTTCTTC.

The chain recombines TRBV27 with TRBJ1-4; 7 positions match TRBD1. Looked up from germline, CDR1 is MNHEY and CDR2 is SMNVEV (reference sequence). This CDR3 comprises 17 residues. V was clipped by 2 bases and J by 6 bases; unmatched bases: 12. The CDR3 DNA reads as TGTGCCAGCAGTTTAAGTCCGGGAGGGGGCGCGGATGAAAAACTGTTTTTT. Amino acids: CASSLSPGGGADEKLFF.

The chain has TRBV6-5 and TRBJ2-7, with TRBD2 matching over 11 bases. Germline V gene sequence: CDR1 MNHEY, CDR2 SVGAGI. The CDR3 is 16 residues long. The V gene end was trimmed by 2 bases and the J gene end by 2 bases; junction bases not matched to a gene: 5. The CDR3 sequence is CASSYELAGGPYEQYF. CDR3 sequence (DNA): TGTGCCAGCAGTTACGAGTTAGCGGGAGGGCCCTACGAGCAGTACTTC.

The chain carries TRBV7-6 and TRBJ2-2, with 7 positions matching TRBD1. CDR1 SGHVS and CDR2 FNYEAQ come from the germline V gene. J was trimmed by 2 bases and V by 4 bases; bases with no gene match: 4. CDR3 size: 15 residues. The CDR3 DNA reads as TGTGCCAGCAGCTCCGGGACAGACAACACCGGGGAGCTGTTTTTT. This gives the protein CASSSGTDNTGELFF.

The chain employs TRBV5-1 and TRBJ2-5; TRBD1 matches 7 bases. The germline V gene has CDR1 SGHRS and CDR2 YFSETQ. The CDR3 has 15 residues. The J segment lost 1 base and the V segment lost 4 bases, leaving 7 bases of the junction unmatched. The CDR3 sequence is CASSPARDSQETQYF. The DNA of the CDR3 is TGCGCCAGCAGCCCCGCGAGGGACAGCCAAGAGACCCAGTACTTC.

The CDR3 DNA reads TGTGCCAGCAGCCCTATAGCGGGGGGCTCCTACAATGAGCAGTTCTTC. Amino acids: CASSPIAGGSYNEQFF. The rearrangement links TRBV9 to TRBJ2-1, with TRBD2 matching over 10 bases. The germline CDR1 and CDR2 sequences are SGDLS and YYNGEE. The trim removed 4 bases at V and 0 bases at J, leaving 4 bases unmatched. The CDR3 totals 16 residues.

The chain uses TRBV28 and TRBJ2-2; 7 bases match TRBD1. The CDR3 contains 15 residues. Germline values: CDR1 MDHEN, CDR2 SYDVKM. V shed 4 bases, J shed 0 bases, and the junction held 2 bases outside the gene matches. CDR3 in amino acids: CASSWGQTNTGELFF. The CDR3 nucleotides read TGTGCCAGCAGTTGGGGACAGACGAACACCGGGGAGCTGTTTTTT.

The chain combines TRBV7-9 with TRBJ2-2; 8 bases are a match to TRBD1. Germline trimming cut 5 bases from V and 6 bases from J; bases unmatched to any gene: 8. CDR1 SEHNR and CDR2 FQNEAQ come from the germline V gene (reference sequence). This CDR3 is built from 15 residues. The CDR3 nucleotides are TGTGCCAGCAGCCCGACAGGGGACAAATCCGGGGAGCTGTTTTTT. Amino acids: CASSPTGDKSGELFF.

The count of this clone is one. The chain carries TRBV5-6 and TRBJ2-7; tentatively, D is TRBD1 (5 bases). Trimming shortened V by 7 bases and J by 3 bases, and 20 bases separated the two germline ends. The germline gives CDR1 SGHDT, CDR2 YYEEEE. CDR3 length equals 15 residues. The CDR3 is CASHYAGFSDYEQYF. The CDR3 nucleotides are TGTGCCAGCCACTACGCAGGGTTCTCAGACTACGAGCAGTACTTC.

V usage is TRBV18 and J usage is TRBJ2-7; D might be TRBD1 or TRBD2, each matching 5 bases. CDR3 size: 15 residues. V lost 3 bases and J lost 2, with 14 bases in between. CDR1 KGHSH and CDR2 LQKENI come from the germline V gene. CDR3 region: CASSPGTSDPYEQYF. CDR3 in DNA: TGTGCCAGCTCACCCGGGACCTCGGACCCCTACGAGCAGTACTTC.

J is TRBJ1-2 and V is TRBV5-8; D gene unclear. The CDR3 extends over 15 amino acids. CDR1 and CDR2 (germline): SGHTS, YDEGEE. The V end lost 3 bases, the J end lost 4 bases, and 16 bases lay between the germline ends. The CDR3 DNA reads TGTGCCAGCAGCTCCCGGGCCAGGCCTATCTATGGCTACACCTTC. Residues: CASSSRARPIYGYTF. Full variable domain (outside the CDR3, taken from reference TRBV5-8 and TRBJ1-2): EAGVTQSPTHLIKTRGQQATLRCSPISGHTSVYWYQQALGLGLQFLLWYDEGEERNRGNFPPRFSGRQFPNYSSELNVNALELEDSALYLCASSSRARPIYGYTFGSGTRLTVV.

A word on this clone: Other DNA variants within this sample encode the same CDR3. This chain links TRBV19 with TRBJ2-7; the match to TRBD1 covers 8 bases. Germline V CDR1 and CDR2: LNHDA, SQIVND (reference sequence). CDR3 length equals 14 residues. J gave up 4 bases and V 4 bases, and 6 bases lay outside the gene matches. This chain's CDR3 is CASSTGTGTYEQYF. The CDR3 bases are TGTGCCAGTAGTACCGGGACAGGTACTTACGAGCAGTACTTC.

The chain links TRBV4-3 to TRBJ2-5; D gene uncertain. This CDR3 is built from 13 residues. The germline V gene encodes CDR1 LGHNA and CDR2 YSLEER. V was cut by 1 base and J by 3 bases, with 6 bases left in between. In DNA, the CDR3 is TGCGCCAGCAGCCAAGGACCAGAAGAGACCCAGTACTTC. It yields the protein CASSQGPEETQYF.

The chain employs TRBV29-1 and TRBJ2-7, with 11 bases aligning to TRBD1. This CDR3 is built from 14 residues. V dropped 3 bases and J dropped 3; count of bases not matched to a gene: 4. Per germline, CDR1 SQVTM and CDR2 ANQGSEA. CDR3 region: CSVDVGTGGYEQYF. The CDR3 DNA reads TGCAGCGTTGATGTTGGGACAGGGGGCTACGAGCAGTACTTC.